The 32 T cell receptor beta chains presented below share a single source sample, sequenced in a study of shared clonotypes between healthy human individuals (dated by TCRdb to 2020 to 2022). Library generation was performed with the immunoSEQ multiplex PCR assay. TCRdb re-hosts the immuneACCESS table, in-frame sequences only. Its copies lack some clones; in the studies checked, an unresolved V gene accounts for under half of them, and the cause for the rest is not known. The table for this sample lists approximately 2.5 million clones; 80% to 95% of them were counted only once. Of the sample, 0.36% falls within the top ten clones. The sequencing sample was made of naive CD4+ T cells from PBMCs. According to the study, the label for this sample's cell subset or site signals: CD45RA+ positively selected. The origin of the receptors is a man aged 18 to 35 in good health. Some clones in this sample may be carry-over from other donors' samples.

This chain links TRBV5-8 with TRBJ2-1; possible D gene TRBD2, 6 bases. Trimming removed 2 bases at V and 3 bases at J, with 12 bases between. Germline V CDR1 and CDR2: SGHTS, YDEGEE. The CDR3 is 15 amino acids. CDR3 bases: TGTGCCAGCAGCTTCACGGGAGTAGTCTACAATGAGCAGTTCTTC. Amino acid sequence: CASSFTGVVYNEQFF.

The chain carries TRBV18 and TRBJ2-7; D not certain. The CDR3 is made up of 12 amino acids. V was pared by 6 bases and J by 6 bases, with 12 bases between. Germline V gene sequence: CDR1 KGHSH, CDR2 LQKENI. CDR3 region: CASSQLGREQYF. The CDR3 DNA reads as TGTGCCAGCTCTCAACTCGGCCGCGAGCAGTACTTC.

The J gene is TRBJ2-1, the V gene TRBV10-1; D remains ambiguous. The CDR3 contains 13 residues. The V and J ends lost 0 bases and 11 bases respectively, with 11 bases between them. Germline CDR1 is WNHNN and CDR2 is SYGVQD (reference sequence). For the CDR3, the DNA is TGCGCCAGCAGTGAGTCTAGGCGTCCTAAGCAGTTCTTC. It specifies CASSESRRPKQFF.

V is TRBV25-1 and J is TRBJ1-3, with D hard to call. The CDR3 sequence is 15 residues long. CDR1 is MGHDK and CDR2 is SYGVNS in the germline V gene. Trimming removed 3 bases at V and 2 bases at J, with 11 bases between. The CDR3 nucleotides read TGTGCCAGCAGTGACAGGTCAACTGCTGGAAACACCATATATTTT. Protein product: CASSDRSTAGNTIYF.

On this clone: Other DNA sequences within the sample encode an identical CDR3. The chain uses TRBV28 and TRBJ2-1; D tentatively reads TRBD1 or TRBD2 (5 bases each). CDR3 length: 16 amino acids. Germline V gene data show CDR1 as MDHEN and CDR2 as SYDVKM. V was shortened by 6 bases and J by 0 bases, with 15 bases between the two germline ends. CDR3 residues: CASSRGGTSSYNEQFF. The CDR3 bases are TGTGCCAGCAGCCGAGGTGGGACCAGCTCCTACAATGAGCAGTTCTTC.

V gene TRBV7-3 combines with J gene TRBJ2-1; 16 bases line up with TRBD2. Trimming removed 10 bases from V and 7 bases from J; junction bases left unmatched: 4. Germline V gives CDR1 SGHTA, CDR2 FQGTGA. The CDR3 is 14 residues long. CDR3 nucleotides: TGTGCCACCGGGACTAGCGGGAGGGTAAATGAGCAGTTCTTC. It specifies CATGTSGRVNEQFF. The variable domain in full, completed from reference TRBV7-3 and TRBJ2-1, reads GAGVSQTPSNKVTEKGKYVELRCDPISGHTALYWYRQSLGQGPEFLIYFQGTGAADDSGLPNDRFFAVRPEGSVSTLKIQRTERGDSAVYLCATGTSGRVNEQFFGPGTRLTVL.

V usage is TRBV7-9 and J usage is TRBJ2-2, with TRBD1 as a possible D gene (5 bases). Germline V CDR1 and CDR2: SEHNR, FQNEAQ (reference sequence). Trimming removed 5 bases at V and 5 bases at J, with 6 bases between. CDR3 length: 12 residues. The CDR3 protein is CASSRGTGELFF. In nucleotides, the CDR3 is TGTGCCAGCAGCAGGGGAACCGGGGAGCTGTTTTTT.

This clone has more than one count but fewer than ten. Other nucleotide sequences from this sample produce the same CDR3. The genes are TRBV5-1 and TRBJ2-7, with 11 bases fitting TRBD2. The CDR3 length is 14 residues. The V gene's germline CDR1 is SGHRS and CDR2 YFSETQ. V shed 4 bases, J shed 3 bases, and the junction held 3 bases outside the gene matches. The CDR3 reads CASSPGTSGYEQYF. The CDR3, as DNA: TGCGCCAGCAGCCCGGGGACTAGCGGCTACGAGCAGTACTTC.

V usage is TRBV11-3 and J usage is TRBJ2-7; 9 bases line up with TRBD2. The CDR3 has 15 amino acids. With V trimmed by 2 bases and J by 5 bases, 7 bases remained unmatched. CDR1 and CDR2 from the germline V gene are SGHNT and YENEEA. The CDR3 DNA follows: TGTGCCAGCAGCTTACGTAGCGGGAGAAACGACGAGCAGTACTTC. It translates to CASSLRSGRNDEQYF.

This clone appeared a single time. The J gene is TRBJ2-4, the V gene TRBV7-4; no clear D. This CDR3 contains 15 residues. Germline V lookup: CDR1 SGHVT, CDR2 SQSDAQ. The V gene lost 5 bases and the J gene lost 5 bases, with 16 bases spanning the gap. CDR3 loop: CASSLGYLKENIQYF. CDR3 DNA: TGTGCCAGCAGCCTGGGGTACTTAAAGGAAAACATTCAGTACTTC. Supplemented by reference TRBV7-4 and TRBJ2-4, the full variable domain reads GAGVSQSPRYKVAKRGRDVALRCDSISGHVTLYWYRQTLGQGSEVLTYSQSDAQRDKSGRPSGRFSAERPERSVSTLKIQRTEQGDSAVYLCASSLGYLKENIQYFGAGTRLSVL.

V usage is TRBV27 and J usage is TRBJ2-1; 7 nucleotides match TRBD2. The CDR3 runs to 15 residues. The V gene's germline CDR1 is MNHEY and CDR2 SMNVEV (reference sequence). Germline trimming cut 1 base from V and 7 bases from J; bases unmatched to any gene: 7. In DNA form, the CDR3 reads TGTGCCAGCAGTTTATTGGGCGGGAGCATAAATGAGCAGTTCTTC. The encoded protein is CASSLLGGSINEQFF.

The chain is built from TRBV18 and TRBJ2-7; 13 nucleotides agree with TRBD2. V shed 2 bases, J shed 6 bases, and the junction held 7 bases outside the gene matches. Germline CDR1 KGHSH, CDR2 LQKENI. The CDR3 sequence is 16 residues long. The CDR3 region has the DNA TGTGCCAGCTCACCAAACAGACTAGCGGGAGGCTCCGAGCAGTACTTC. It specifies CASSPNRLAGGSEQYF. Full variable domain (missing parts from reference TRBV18 and TRBJ2-7): NAGVMQNPRHLVRRRGQEARLRCSPMKGHSHVYWYRQLPEEGLKFMVYLQKENIIDESGMPKERFSAEFPKEGPSILRIQQVVRGDSAAYFCASSPNRLAGGSEQYFGPGTRLTVT.

This chain connects TRBV28 to TRBJ2-3; TRBD2 matches 11 bases. V dropped 3 bases and J dropped 2; count of bases not matched to a gene: 7. Germline V gives CDR1 MDHEN, CDR2 SYDVKM. The length of the CDR3 is 17 residues. CDR3 nucleotide sequence: TGTGCCAGCAGTTTCCAAATACTAGCGGGAGACACAGATACGCAGTATTTT. This translates into CASSFQILAGDTDTQYF.

The V and J genes are TRBV18 and TRBJ1-2; D may be TRBD1 (6 bases). The CDR3 is 13 residues long. CDR1 is KGHSH and CDR2 is LQKENI in the germline V gene. Trimming stripped 6 bases from V and 6 bases from J, with 14 bases between. This CDR3 is CASSEGGVNGYTF. CDR3 bases: TGTGCCAGCTCCGAGGGGGGGGTTAATGGCTACACCTTC.

The chain joins TRBV11-2 to TRBJ1-1; 10 nucleotides align to TRBD1. Germline-derived CDR1 and CDR2 are SGHAT and FQNNGV. Losses at the gene ends were 5 bases for V and 8 bases for J; bases not matched to a gene: 8. This CDR3 has 14 amino acids. DNA for the CDR3: TGTGCCAGCAGCCGGAGACAGGGGGCGTCAGAAGCTTTCTTT. Its translation: CASSRRQGASEAFF. Variable domain in full (rest from reference TRBV11-2 and TRBJ1-1): EAGVAQSPRYKIIEKRQSVAFWCNPISGHATLYWYQQILGQGPKLLIQFQNNGVVDDSQLPKDRFSAERLKGVDSTLKIQPAKLEDSAVYLCASSRRQGASEAFFGQGTRLTVV.

The chain joins TRBV2 to TRBJ2-1, with unresolved D. Trimming removed 4 bases at V and 2 bases at J, with 9 bases between. The CDR3 totals 14 residues. Germline CDR1 and CDR2: SNHLY and FYNNEI. The CDR3 here is CASSAGATYNEQFF. The DNA for the CDR3 is TGTGCCAGCAGTGCGGGCGCAACCTACAATGAGCAGTTCTTC.

This chain links TRBV19 with TRBJ1-5; D possibly corresponds to TRBD1 (5 bases). Germline V CDR1 and CDR2: LNHDA, SQIVND (reference sequence). Trimming shortened V by 6 bases and J by 4 bases, and 16 bases separated the two germline ends. The CDR3 runs 15 residues. CDR3 coding DNA: TGTGCCAGTAGGGCCCCGGGGCCGATTAATCAGCCCCAGCATTTT. Its translation is CASRAPGPINQPQHF.

The genes are TRBV15 and TRBJ2-5, with 9 bases matching TRBD2. The CDR3 is made up of 16 amino acids. Trimming cost V 1 base and J 5 bases; bases outside gene matches: 8. The germline CDR1 and CDR2 sequences are LNHNV and YYDKDF (reference sequence). CDR3: CATSRVRGRAGETQYF. CDR3 nucleotides: TGTGCCACCAGCAGAGTTCGCGGGAGGGCGGGGGAGACCCAGTACTTC.

This sequence joins TRBV30 and TRBJ1-2; D not resolved. From germline, CDR1 is GTSNPN and CDR2 SVGIG (reference sequence). V was trimmed by 0 bases and J by 4 bases, leaving 9 bases between them. This CDR3 comprises 13 residues. The CDR3 loop is CAWSVASLYGYTF. In DNA, the CDR3 is TGTGCCTGGAGTGTAGCCAGCCTCTATGGCTACACCTTC. The full variable domain, with the rest looked up from reference TRBV30 and TRBJ1-2, is SQTIHQWPATLVQPVGSPLSLECTVEGTSNPNLYWYRQAAGRGLQLLFYSVGIGQISSEVPQNLSASRPQDRQFILSSKKLLLSDSGFYLCAWSVASLYGYTFGSGTRLTVV.

The rearrangement joins TRBV11-1 to TRBJ2-7; D uncertain. TRBJ2-5 matches the DNA end more closely, so the J call is doubtful. The CDR3 loop spans 14 amino acids. From germline, CDR1 is SGHAT and CDR2 FQDESV (reference sequence). The CDR3 DNA sequence: TGTGCCAGCAGCTTGTCAGGAAGGTTCGAGACCCAGTACTTC. This sequence encodes CASSLSGRFETQYF.

The chain has TRBV4-2 and TRBJ2-3, with D perhaps matching TRBD2 (5 bases). The germline CDR1 and CDR2 sequences are LGHNA and YNFKEQ. V gave up 4 bases and J gave up 2 bases, with 13 bases separating them. The CDR3 totals 15 residues. This chain's CDR3 is CASSPRGSNTDTQYF. CDR3 DNA: TGTGCCAGCAGCCCCCGGGGTTCTAACACAGATACGCAGTATTTT.

The chain has TRBV30 and TRBJ2-1, with D possibly matching TRBD2 (5 bases). V shed 6 bases and J shed 2 bases, with 5 bases lying between them. The germline CDR1 and CDR2 sequences are GTSNPN and SVGIG (reference sequence). The CDR3 is 11 amino acids. CDR3 DNA: TGTGCCTGCGGGACCTACAATGAGCAGTTCTTC. It codes for CACGTYNEQFF.

The J gene is TRBJ2-7, the V gene TRBV5-6; a possible D gene is TRBD2 (5 bases). There are 15 residues in the CDR3. Germline V gene data show CDR1 as SGHDT and CDR2 as YYEEEE. Trimming stripped 0 bases from V and 9 bases from J, with 19 bases between. CDR3 DNA sequence: TGTGCCAGCAGCTTGGGGGTTACTAGTGGGGTTGTGCAGTACTTC. It yields the protein CASSLGVTSGVVQYF.

In nucleotides, the CDR3 is TGTGCCAGTTTTGGCCTGAACACTGAAGCTTTCTTT. Protein product: CASFGLNTEAFF. The chain recombines TRBV28 with TRBJ1-1; no clear D. Germline V lookup: CDR1 MDHEN, CDR2 SYDVKM. This CDR3 has 12 residues. Deletions cut 9 bases from V and 0 bases from J, with 8 bases between.

The J gene is TRBJ2-7, the V gene TRBV11-3, with TRBD2 identical over 10 bases. CDR1 is SGHNT and CDR2 is YENEEA in the germline V gene. The CDR3 covers 15 residues. V was clipped by 5 bases and J by 2 bases; unmatched bases: 6. CDR3: CASSPRLAGTYEQYF. CDR3 in DNA: TGTGCCAGCAGCCCGAGACTAGCGGGTACCTACGAGCAGTACTTC. Based on the CDR3 plus reference TRBV11-3 and TRBJ2-7, the full variable domain is EAGVVQSPRYKIIEKKQPVAFWCNPISGHNTLYWYLQNLGQGPELLIRYENEEAVDDSQLPKDRFSAERLKGVDSTLKIQPAELGDSAVYLCASSPRLAGTYEQYFGPGTRLTVT.

The CDR3 sequence: CASMKAGLAEQYF. Written as DNA, the CDR3 is TGTGCCAGCATGAAGGCAGGACTGGCCGAGCAGTACTTC. V gene TRBV28 combines with J gene TRBJ2-7, with D possibly being TRBD2 (5 bases). CDR3 length: 13 amino acids. CDR1 MDHEN and CDR2 SYDVKM come from the germline V gene. V was clipped by 7 bases and J by 6 bases, with 16 bases between them.

The chain has TRBV7-9 and TRBJ1-4, with no clear D. The CDR3 totals 13 residues. V gave up 5 bases and J gave up 7 bases, with 11 bases separating them. Per germline, CDR1 SEHNR and CDR2 FQNEAQ (reference sequence). The DNA of the CDR3 is TGTGCCAGCAGCAAAATGGGCTTTGAAAAACTGTTTTTT. Its protein product is CASSKMGFEKLFF. Variable domain in full (rest from reference TRBV7-9 and TRBJ1-4): DTGVSQNPRHKITKRGQNVTFRCDPISEHNRLYWYRQTLGQGPEFLTYFQNEAQLEKSRLLSDRFSAERPKGSFSTLEIQRTEQGDSAMYLCASSKMGFEKLFFGSGTQLSVL.

The V and J genes are TRBV7-2 and TRBJ1-5; 8 bases are a match to TRBD1. This CDR3 has 16 amino acids. Germline values: CDR1 SGHTA, CDR2 FQGNSA. Losses at the gene ends were 1 base for V and 3 bases for J; bases not matched to a gene: 5. In DNA, the CDR3 is TGTGCCAGCAGCTTAGTGTCAGGGGGCGTCAATCAGCCCCAGCATTTT. This sequence encodes CASSLVSGGVNQPQHF.

Comments on this clone: The sample holds other DNA sequences that translate to the same CDR3. The chain has TRBV27 and TRBJ2-2; TRBD2 is a possible D gene (6 bases). Germline values: CDR1 MNHEY, CDR2 SMNVEV (reference sequence). V was shortened by 3 bases and J by 4 bases, with 9 bases between the two germline ends. This CDR3 is 14 amino acids long. CDR3 in DNA: TGTGCCAGCAGTTTGGCCGGGGGCACCGGGGAGCTGTTTTTT. Translation gives CASSLAGGTGELFF.

This rearrangement joins TRBV6-5 to TRBJ1-1, with D tentatively TRBD1 (6 bases). Trimming took 2 bases from V and 5 from J, leaving 12 bases between them. Germline V gives CDR1 MNHEY, CDR2 SVGAGI. The CDR3 is made up of 14 amino acids. CDR3: CASSYGVGGTEAFF. The DNA for the CDR3 is TGTGCCAGCAGTTACGGTGTAGGGGGAACTGAAGCTTTCTTT.

This sequence joins TRBV28 and TRBJ2-2; TRBD1 aligns across 7 bases. Germline CDR1 and CDR2: MDHEN and SYDVKM. This CDR3 is built from 14 residues. The V gene end was trimmed by 8 bases and the J gene end by 0 bases; junction bases not matched to a gene: 3. CDR3 coding DNA: TGTGCCAGCGGGACAGCCGCGAACACCGGGGAGCTGTTTTTT. Amino acids: CASGTAANTGELFF. Supplemented by reference TRBV28 and TRBJ2-2, the full variable domain reads DVKVTQSSRYLVKRTGEKVFLECVQDMDHENMFWYRQDPGLGLRLIYFSYDVKMKEKGDIPEGYSVSREKKERFSLILESASTNQTSMYLCASGTAANTGELFFGEGSRLTVL.

The chain employs TRBV6-1 and TRBJ1-2, with TRBD1 matching 7 bases. Trimming at V came to 2 bases and at J to 7 bases, leaving 7 bases not matched to a gene. Germline assignment: CDR1 MNHNS and CDR2 SASEGT. This CDR3 has 14 amino acids. The CDR3 DNA reads TGTGCCAGCAGTGAATTCGGCAGGGGGTCTGGCTACACCTTC. Amino acid sequence: CASSEFGRGSGYTF.